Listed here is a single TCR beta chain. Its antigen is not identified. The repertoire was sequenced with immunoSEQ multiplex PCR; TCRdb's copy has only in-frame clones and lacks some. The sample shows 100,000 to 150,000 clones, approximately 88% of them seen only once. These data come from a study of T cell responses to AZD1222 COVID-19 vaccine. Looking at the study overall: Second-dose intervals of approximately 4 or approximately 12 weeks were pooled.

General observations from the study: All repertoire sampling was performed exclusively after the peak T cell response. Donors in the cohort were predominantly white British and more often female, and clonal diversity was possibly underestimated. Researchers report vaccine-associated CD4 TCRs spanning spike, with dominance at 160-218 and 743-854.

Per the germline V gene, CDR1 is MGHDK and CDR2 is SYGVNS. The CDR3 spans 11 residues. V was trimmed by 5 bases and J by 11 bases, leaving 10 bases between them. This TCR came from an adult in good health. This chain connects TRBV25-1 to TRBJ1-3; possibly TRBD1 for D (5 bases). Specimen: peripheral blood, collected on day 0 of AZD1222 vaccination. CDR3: CASSPGGAIYF. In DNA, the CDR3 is TGTGCCAGCAGTCCCGGGGGTGCCATATATTTT.